Given below is one T cell receptor beta chain in context. Germline-derived CDR1 and CDR2 are SNHLY and FYNNEI. Trimming took 0 bases from V and 1 from J, leaving 12 bases between them. CDR3 size: 16 residues. This specimen comes from a study of cytomegalovirus exposure and HLA in healthy donors. At the level of the study: The same platform was used for the 120 validation repertoires and the approximately 670 first-cohort repertoires, a later analysis reported.

Some clones are missing from TCRdb's copy, which holds only in-frame ones; the method was immunoSEQ multiplex PCR. The sample has some 150,000 clones, about 90% seen once. Sequences were obtained from PBMCs. The chain couples TRBV2 to TRBJ1-2; D may be TRBD1 (6 bases). This sequence originates from a woman aged 30 to 39 in good health and CMV-seropositive. This chain's CDR3 is CASSEAQDRLNYGYTF. The CDR3 DNA reads TGTGCCAGCAGTGAAGCGCAAGACAGGCTTAACTATGGCTACACCTTC.